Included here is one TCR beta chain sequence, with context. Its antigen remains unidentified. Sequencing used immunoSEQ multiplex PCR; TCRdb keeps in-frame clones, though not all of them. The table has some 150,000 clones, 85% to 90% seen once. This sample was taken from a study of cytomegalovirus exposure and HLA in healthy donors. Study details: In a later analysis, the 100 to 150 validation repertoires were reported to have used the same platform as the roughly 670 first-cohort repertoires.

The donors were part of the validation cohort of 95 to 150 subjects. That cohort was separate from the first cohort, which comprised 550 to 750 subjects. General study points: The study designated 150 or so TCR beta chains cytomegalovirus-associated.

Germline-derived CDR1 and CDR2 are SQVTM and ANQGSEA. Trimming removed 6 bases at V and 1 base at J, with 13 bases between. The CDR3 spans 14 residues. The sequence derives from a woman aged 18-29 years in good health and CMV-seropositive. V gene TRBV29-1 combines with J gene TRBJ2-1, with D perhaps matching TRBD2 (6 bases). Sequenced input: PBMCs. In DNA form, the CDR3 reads TGCAGCGTGTTTCGGGAGTGGTCCTACAATGAGCAGTTCTTC. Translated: CSVFREWSYNEQFF.